The rows below give T cell receptor beta chains drawn from one sample of a study of cytomegalovirus exposure and HLA in healthy donors. This table comes from immunoSEQ multiplex PCR, and its TCRdb copy is limited to in-frame clones, with some not included. The data hold tens of thousands of clones, with about four fifths observed a single time. Specimen: PBMCs. All receptors derive from a man aged 50-59 years in good health and CMV-seropositive. Both conserved end residues are part of each CDR3. D genes are given only for firm matches. Clone size is given for some rows only: seen once, a few or many times, or a class if the clone is expanded.

v_call	clone_size	j_call	d_call	cdr3_aa	cdr3_nt
TRBV6-1	-	TRBJ1-5	-	CASSEANRDQPQHF	TGTGCCAGCAGTGAAGCGAACAGGGATCAGCCCCAGCATTTT
TRBV10-3	few	TRBJ2-5	-	CAIGLAGEETQYF	TGTGCCATCGGGCTAGCTGGGGAAGAGACCCAGTACTTC
TRBV4-1	few	TRBJ2-5	-	CASSQEAGKGYHAQYF	TGCGCCAGCAGCCAAGAAGCAGGAAAAGGCTACCACGCGCAGTACTTC
TRBV6-5	-	TRBJ1-3	-	CASSYSLRGSGNTIYF	TGTGCCAGCAGTTACTCGCTCCGGGGCTCTGGAAACACCATATATTTT
TRBV2	-	TRBJ1-3	TRBD1	CASSSDRGDTIYF	TGTGCCAGCAGTTCTGACAGGGGAGACACCATATATTTT
TRBV7-2	-	TRBJ2-3	TRBD2	CASSRGLAATDTQYF	TGTGCCAGCAGCCGAGGACTAGCAGCCACAGATACGCAGTATTTT
TRBV28	-	TRBJ2-7	-	CASSTPRSEQYF	TGTGCCAGCAGTACCCCCCGGAGCGAGCAGTACTTC
TRBV14	-	TRBJ2-1	TRBD2	CASSQVTSGGTKFF	TGTGCCAGCAGCCAAGTGACTAGCGGGGGGACGAAGTTCTTC
TRBV4-1	few	TRBJ2-7	-	CVSSPGWISARSYEQYF	TGCGTCAGCAGCCCAGGATGGATTAGCGCCCGCTCCTACGAGCAGTACTTC
TRBV27	-	TRBJ2-7	TRBD1	CASSLVQGPYEQYF	TGTGCCAGCAGTTTGGTACAGGGGCCCTACGAGCAGTACTTC
TRBV5-1	-	TRBJ2-1	TRBD2	CASSPGGQRNEQFF	TGCGCCAGCAGCCCGGGGGGGCAACGGAATGAGCAGTTCTTC
TRBV19	once	TRBJ2-1	TRBD2	CACRQRGAKKDEQFF	TGTGCCTGCCGACAGCGGGGCGCCAAGAAGGATGAGCAGTTCTTC
TRBV19	-	TRBJ2-1	TRBD2	CASSIPASGKSSYNEQFF	TGTGCCAGTAGTATACCGGCTAGCGGGAAGAGCTCCTACAATGAGCAGTTCTTC
TRBV14	-	TRBJ2-3	-	CASRASRTSTDTQYF	TGTGCCAGCAGGGCTAGCAGGACTAGCACAGATACGCAGTATTTT
TRBV29-1	-	TRBJ2-7	-	CSVAWSSYEQYF	TGCAGCGTTGCTTGGAGCTCCTACGAGCAGTACTTC
TRBV5-5	-	TRBJ2-1	TRBD1	CASSYAGTGANEQFF	TGTGCCAGCAGCTACGCCGGGACAGGGGCCAATGAGCAGTTCTTC
TRBV4-3	few	TRBJ2-1	-	CAGSQDMILLIYNEQFF	TGCGCGGGCAGCCAAGATATGATCTTACTCATCTACAATGAGCAGTTCTTC
TRBV10-3	-	TRBJ2-3	-	CAISDISTEDTQYF	TGTGCCATCAGTGATATTAGTACAGAAGATACGCAGTATTTT
TRBV19	-	TRBJ2-5	TRBD1	CASSILHRGLQETQYF	TGTGCCAGTAGTATATTGCACAGGGGGCTACAAGAGACCCAGTACTTC
TRBV5-8	-	TRBJ1-1	-	CASTYRAPLEAFF	TGTGCCAGCACCTACAGGGCCCCCCTAGAAGCTTTCTTT
TRBV11-2	-	TRBJ1-2	TRBD1	CASSLAQGAYLYGYTF	TGTGCCAGCAGCCTGGCACAGGGGGCCTACCTTTATGGCTACACCTTC
TRBV6-6	-	TRBJ2-1	TRBD1	CASSYRDRGQGEQFF	TGTGCCAGCAGTTACAGGGACAGGGGGCAAGGTGAGCAGTTCTTC
TRBV2	few	TRBJ2-5	TRBD1	CASLRGLGETQYF	TGTGCCAGCCTTAGGGGGCTCGGAGAGACCCAGTACTTC
TRBV10-1	once	TRBJ2-2	-	CASRAGTPNTGELFF	TGCGCCAGCAGAGCCGGGACACCAAACACCGGGGAGCTGTTTTTT
TRBV30	-	TRBJ2-1	TRBD2	CAWSVVVRGAYNEQFF	TGTGCCTGGAGTGTGGTGGTGCGGGGGGCTTACAATGAGCAGTTCTTC
TRBV14	-	TRBJ2-1	TRBD2	CASSQGRGGNEQFF	TGTGCCAGCAGCCAAGGACGGGGAGGGAATGAGCAGTTCTTC
TRBV7-9	-	TRBJ2-1	-	CSSSFGTPSYNEQFF	TGTTCCAGCAGCTTCGGGACTCCCTCCTACAATGAGCAGTTCTTC
TRBV6-1	-	TRBJ1-2	-	CASSSLDSYGYTF	TGTGCCAGCAGTTCCTTGGACAGCTATGGCTACACCTTC
TRBV6-5	-	TRBJ2-7	TRBD1	CASSRQGTVGHEQYF	TGTGCCAGCAGCCGACAGGGGACAGTGGGCCACGAGCAGTACTTC
TRBV7-9	-	TRBJ1-3	TRBD1	CASRGQVYSGNTIYF	TGTGCCAGCAGGGGACAGGTATACTCTGGAAACACCATATATTTT
TRBV27	-	TRBJ2-7	TRBD1	CASSFLTGGYEQYF	TGTGCCAGCAGTTTCCTGACAGGGGGCTACGAGCAGTACTTC
TRBV6-5	-	TRBJ1-5	TRBD1	CASTLGQGRNQPQHF	TGTGCCAGCACCCTGGGACAGGGAAGGAATCAGCCCCAGCATTTT
TRBV2	-	TRBJ2-7	TRBD1	CASDRGENEQYF	TGTGCCAGCGACAGGGGAGAGAACGAGCAGTACTTC
TRBV6-6	few	TRBJ1-1	-	CAIAVTGNTEAFF	TGTGCCATCGCCGTAACAGGGAACACTGAAGCTTTCTTT
TRBV9	-	TRBJ2-3	TRBD2	CASSVTSGVYTDTQYF	TGTGCCAGCAGCGTGACTAGCGGGGTGTACACAGATACGCAGTATTTT
TRBV30	-	TRBJ2-5	-	CAWSVRTGMRETQYF	TGTGCCTGGAGTGTAAGAACAGGGATGAGAGAGACCCAGTACTTC
TRBV27	few	TRBJ2-7	TRBD2	CASSWGSGVPYEQYF	TGTGCCAGCAGTTGGGGTAGCGGGGTACCCTACGAGCAGTACTTC
TRBV9	-	TRBJ2-1	TRBD2	CASGLAGAYNEQFF	TGTGCCAGCGGACTAGCGGGGGCCTACAATGAGCAGTTCTTC
TRBV29-1	-	TRBJ2-7	TRBD2	CSVSRVGLAGTSSYF	TGCAGCGTCTCCCGGGTTGGGCTAGCGGGGACCTCGTCTTACTTC